Presented here are 2 T cell receptor beta chains from one specimen sequenced in a study of T cell clonality in common variable immunodeficiency. This table comes from immunoSEQ multiplex PCR, and its TCRdb copy is limited to in-frame clones, with some not included. The sample shows under 50,000 clones, no singletons; the ten largest hold less than 2.5%. Sequenced sample: peripheral blood mononuclear cells. The origin of the receptors is a person between 18 and 75 years old in good health.

The sample holds many counts of this clone. The observed sequence ends 3 residues before the CDR3 terminus, with the missing tail filled in from the germline J gene. The chain recombines TRBV14 with TRBJ2-7; TRBD1 matches at 7 bases. V dropped 3 bases and J dropped 2; count of bases not matched to a gene: 7. CDR3 length: 15 amino acids. CDR1 is SGHDN and CDR2 is FVKESK in the germline V gene. CDR3 amino acids: CASSHSRDSAYEQYF. The sequenced CDR3 bases are TGTGCCAGCAGCCACTCCCGGGACAGCGCCTACGAG.

This clone was detected ten times or more. With the read ending 3 residues before the CDR3 end, the germline J gene is used to fill in that end. The V gene is TRBV18, the J gene TRBJ2-3; 9 nucleotides line up with TRBD2. V lost 0 bases and J lost 6; bases outside the gene matches: 10. The CDR3 has 17 residues. Germline V gene sequence: CDR1 KGHSH, CDR2 LQKENI. CDR3 DNA (partial): TGTGCCAGCTCACCACCGGGAGCGGGAGGCGATCGGGATACG. The encoded protein is CASSPPGAGGDRDT. The whole CDR3 protein reads CASSPPGAGGDRDTQYF. Drawing the rest from reference TRBV18 and TRBJ2-3, the complete variable domain is NAGVMQNPRHLVRRRGQEARLRCSPMKGHSHVYWYRQLPEEGLKFMVYLQKENIIDESGMPKERFSAEFPKEGPSILRIQQVVRGDSAAYFCASSPPGAGGDRDTQYFGPGTRLTVL.